This is a list of T cell receptor beta chains from one sample in a study of blood T cell repertoires in COVID-19. Repertoires were generated with immunoSEQ multiplex PCR, while TCRdb's copy carries only in-frame clones and drops some. This sample has over 75,000 clones, with 88% found just once. The specimen sequenced was peripheral blood. The receptors derive from a man between 50 and 59 years old with COVID-19, enrolled during active disease. The CDR3 runs from the conserved cysteine through the conserved F or W. D genes are given only for firm matches. Clone size is given for some rows only: seen once, a few or many times, or a class if the clone is expanded.

length,J,size,D,V,DNA,CDR3
13,TRBJ2-1,.,.,TRBV7-9,TGTGCCAGCAGCCAAGCGGCCTACAATGAGCAGTTCTTC,CASSQAAYNEQFF
12,TRBJ1-5,.,.,TRBV29-1,TGCAGCGTGGGTGACAGTAATCAGCCCCAGCATTTT,CSVGDSNQPQHF
14,TRBJ2-7,.,.,TRBV11-1,TGTGCCAGCAGCCTCCTGACAGGCATCTACGAGCAGTACTTC,CASSLLTGIYEQYF
14,TRBJ1-2,.,.,TRBV6-5,TGTGCCAGCGTTTATTCGGTTCAGGGGTATGGCTACACCTTC,CASVYSVQGYGYTF
15,TRBJ1-1,.,TRBD1,TRBV7-3,TGTGCCAGCAGCTTAAGCCAGGGGGGAAACACTGAAGCTTTCTTT,CASSLSQGGNTEAFF
16,TRBJ1-1,.,.,TRBV25-1,TGTGCCAGCAGTGAATACAAAGGGGTCTTGAACACTGAAGCTTTCTTT,CASSEYKGVLNTEAFF
15,TRBJ2-7,.,TRBD1,TRBV3-1/TRBV3-2,TGTGCCAGCAGCCAAAGTTGGGACAGCTCCTACGAGCAGTACTTC,CASSQSWDSSYEQYF
15,TRBJ1-2,.,TRBD1,TRBV7-9,TGTGCCAGCAGCTTGCGGACAGGGAAGGACTATGGCTACACCTTC,CASSLRTGKDYGYTF
15,TRBJ2-7,.,TRBD1,TRBV5-1,TGCGCCAGCAGCCCGAGACAGGGGACATCCTACGAGCAGTACTTC,CASSPRQGTSYEQYF
12,TRBJ1-1,.,TRBD1,TRBV4-1,TGCGCCAGCAGCGAACAGGGGGCTGAAGCTTTCTTT,CASSEQGAEAFF
15,TRBJ2-7,.,TRBD2,TRBV4-2,TGTGCCAGCAGCCAAGACGATGCGGGGGGCTACGAGCAGTACTTC,CASSQDDAGGYEQYF
12,TRBJ1-1,.,.,TRBV2,TGTGCCAGCAGATTAGGGGCGGTAGAAGCTTTCTTT,CASRLGAVEAFF
16,TRBJ1-5,few,.,TRBV2,TGTGCCAGCAGTGAGTGGGGCGCCCGTAGCAATCAGCCCCAGCATTTT,CASSEWGARSNQPQHF
15,TRBJ1-5,.,.,TRBV11-2,TGTGCCAGCAGCCAAACAGAATATAGCAATCAGCCCCAGCATTTT,CASSQTEYSNQPQHF
13,TRBJ2-3,.,.,TRBV6-5,TGTGCCAGCAGGACAGCCAGCACAGATACGCAGTATTTT,CASRTASTDTQYF
13,TRBJ1-2,.,TRBD1,TRBV12-3/TRBV12-4,TGTGCCAGCAGTCAAACAGGGGTTAATGGCTACACCTTC,CASSQTGVNGYTF
15,TRBJ1-1,.,.,TRBV5-6,TGTGCCAGCAGCTTGGGCCAGGTTACAAACACTGAAGCTTTCTTT,CASSLGQVTNTEAFF
15,TRBJ2-5,.,.,TRBV6-5,TGTGCCAGCAGTTACGGGTACGAGGAACAAGAGACCCAGTACTTC,CASSYGYEEQETQYF
15,TRBJ2-1,.,TRBD2,TRBV15,TGTGCCACCAGCCCAGGGCGGGGGTCCTACAATGAGCAGTTCTTC,CATSPGRGSYNEQFF
15,TRBJ2-5,.,.,TRBV4-1,TGCGCCAGCAGCCAACAGACTAGGAGGCAAGAGACCCAGTACTTC,CASSQQTRRQETQYF
15,TRBJ2-7,.,.,TRBV19,TGTGCCAGTAGTATGCGGGCAGAATTAGCCTACGAGCAGTACTTC,CASSMRAELAYEQYF
16,TRBJ1-2,.,.,TRBV19,TGTGCCAGTAGTATATTCCCCGGGAGAAGTACTATGGACTACACCTTC,CASSIFPGRSTMDYTF
14,TRBJ1-1,.,TRBD1,TRBV5-1,TGCGCCAGCGCACTGGGACAGAGGAACACTGAAGCTTTCTTT,CASALGQRNTEAFF
17,TRBJ2-1,.,TRBD2,TRBV19,TGTGCCAGTAGTATAGATCCCAGGACTAGCGGGGCGCGTAGGTGGTTCTTC,CASSIDPRTSGARRWFF
16,TRBJ2-7,.,.,TRBV6-5,TGTGCCAGCAGTTATGGCTCGGGGTGGATGGAATACGAGCAGTACTTC,CASSYGSGWMEYEQYF
15,TRBJ2-7,.,TRBD2,TRBV10-2,TGCGCCAGCAGTGAGTCTGGCGGGGGGTACTACGAGCAGTACTTC,CASSESGGGYYEQYF
17,TRBJ2-5,.,TRBD2,TRBV20-1,TGCAGTGCTAGTGACGAACTAGCGGGGGGGGACTTAGAGACCCAGTACTTC,CSASDELAGGDLETQYF
17,TRBJ1-5,.,TRBD1,TRBV27,TGTGCCAGCAGTTTATCGTGGACAGGGGCAAGCAATCAGCCCCAGCATTTT,CASSLSWTGASNQPQHF
14,TRBJ1-1,few,.,TRBV18,TGTGCCAGCTCACCTGCTCCGGGGAACACTGAAGCTTTCTTT,CASSPAPGNTEAFF
19,TRBJ1-2,.,TRBD1,TRBV23-1,TGCGCCAGCAGTCAAACGATGGTGCGTGGACAGGGGGCGTTAGGTGGCTACACCTTC,CASSQTMVRGQGALGGYTF
13,TRBJ2-5,once,.,TRBV29-1,TGCAGCGTTCAGGGCCAACTCGGGGAGACCCAGTACTTC,CSVQGQLGETQYF
14,TRBJ1-5,once,.,TRBV4-1,TGCGCCAGCAGCCAAGGGGGAGGGACTCAGCCCCAGCATTTT,CASSQGGGTQPQHF
15,TRBJ1-2,once,TRBD1,TRBV19,TGTGCCAGTAGTGTTGACAGGGGGAGAAACTATGGCTACACCTTC,CASSVDRGRNYGYTF
14,TRBJ1-5,.,TRBD1,TRBV27,TGTGCCAGCAGTCTAGAGGGGGCGATGGGGCCCCAGCATTTT,CASSLEGAMGPQHF
20,TRBJ2-2,.,TRBD1,TRBV3-1/TRBV3-2,TGTGCCAGCAGACCTCTCTTGGGACAGGGGTTTTATCGTGGGGCCGGGGAGCTGTTTTTT,CASRPLLGQGFYRGAGELFF
15,TRBJ1-6,.,.,TRBV4-1,TGCGCCAGCAGCCAAGCGACTGTAGATAATTCACCCCTCCACTTT,CASSQATVDNSPLHF
16,TRBJ2-3,.,TRBD2,TRBV19,TGTGCCAGTAGTAGGACTAGCGGGGGGGGTACAGATACGCAGTATTTT,CASSRTSGGGTDTQYF
16,TRBJ2-7,.,TRBD1,TRBV5-3,TGTGCCAGAAGCTTGTTAAAGACAGGGGGCTCCTACGAGCAGTACTTC,CARSLLKTGGSYEQYF
14,TRBJ2-2,.,.,TRBV7-2,TGTGCCAGCAGCTTCCAGGGGGGTACCGGGGAGCTGTTTTTT,CASSFQGGTGELFF
15,TRBJ2-5,.,.,TRBV29-1,TGCAGCGTTGAAGTCGGCGCGGGGAGTGGGGAGACCCAGTACTTC,CSVEVGAGSGETQYF
14,TRBJ2-3,.,.,TRBV11-3,TGTGCCAGCAGCTTAGCCCAGGGCACAGATACGCAGTATTTT,CASSLAQGTDTQYF